This TCR beta chain was captured in a study of blood T cell repertoires in COVID-19. Turning to the study itself: The origin of the acute and convalescent COVID-19 samples was the United States, Italy and Spain. In each case, the material was cDNA or gDNA derived from T cells, B-cell-depleted T cells, or PBMCs.

Original methodology: From reference gene primer amplification, estimates of nucleated cell counts were derived. Assay used: immunoSEQ multiplex PCR; TCRdb lists only in-frame clones, some missing. V, J and clone size are taken as reported in that table, and D and trimming were inferred from the DNA itself. Among fewer than 120,000 clones listed, roughly four fifths were seen once. The V end was cut by 7 bases, the J end by 4 bases, with 18 bases between. CDR3 length equals 16 residues. Germline V gene lookup returns CDR1 SGDLS and CDR2 YYNGEE. This clonotype originated in a woman aged 60 to 75 with acute or convalescent COVID-19. The specimen was peripheral blood. The chain uses TRBV9 and TRBJ1-6; maybe TRBD1 (5 bases). As DNA, the CDR3 is TGTGCCAGCGGGTCAGGGCGATATGAGTATAATTCACCCCTCCACTTT. Its translation: CASGSGRYEYNSPLHF.